Following are 27 T cell receptor beta chains from one sample sequenced in a study of CD8+CD57+ T cells in acquired aplastic anemia. For sequencing, patients were chosen who had shown expansion of CD8+CD57+ cells by flow cytometry. Profiles of TCR beta VDJ and CDR3 were generated from a genomic DNA template. TCRdb fed the reads into MiXCR, producing one record per CDR3 protein. The data contain around 200,000 distinct CDR3 sequences, less than 60% of them singletons. Sequenced sample: sorted CD4+, CD8+, or CD8+CD57+ T cells (not recorded which) from PBMCs. The receptor source for this set is a human donor with aplastic anemia.

The sample holds many counts of this clonotype. The CDR3 protein is CSAAGGNYGYTF. The CDR3 region has the DNA TGCAGTGCCGCCGGGGGCAACTATGGCTACACCTTC. The chain links TRBV20-1 to TRBJ1-2, with D possibly being TRBD1 (6 bases). This CDR3 comprises 12 residues. V was trimmed by 6 bases and J by 2 bases, leaving 10 bases between them. CDR1 is DFQATT and CDR2 is SNEGSKA in the germline V gene (reference sequence).

V gene TRBV5-1 combines with J gene TRBJ1-2; D remains unclear. CDR1 and CDR2 from the germline V gene are SGHRS and YFSETQ. V shed 2 bases and J shed 6 bases, with 11 bases lying between them. CDR3 length: 13 residues. In DNA, the CDR3 is TGCGCCAGCAGCTTAGTGTTTTCGGATGGCTACACCTTC. Translation: CASSLVFSDGYTF.

The chain combines TRBV7-9 with TRBJ1-6; no reliable D call. V was trimmed by 7 bases and J by 10 bases, leaving 11 bases between them. This CDR3 has 12 amino acids. Germline V gene lookup returns CDR1 SEHNR and CDR2 FQNEAQ (reference sequence). The CDR3 loop is CASTSVASPLHF. For the CDR3, the DNA is TGTGCCAGCACCTCAGTCGCCTCACCCCTCCACTTT.

The genes are TRBV20-1 and TRBJ2-2; no firm D call. V dropped 5 bases and J dropped 4 bases, with 11 bases sitting between them. The CDR3 is 13 amino acids. Germline CDR1 and CDR2: DFQATT and SNEGSKA (reference sequence). The CDR3 reads CSAPSTATGELFF. CDR3 DNA sequence: TGCAGTGCTCCTTCTACAGCCACCGGGGAGCTGTTTTTT.

The rearrangement links TRBV24-1 to TRBJ2-1; the D gene is possibly TRBD2 (6 bases). V dropped 0 bases and J dropped 10 bases, with 15 bases sitting between them. Germline V gives CDR1 KGHDR, CDR2 SFDVKD. The CDR3 spans 15 residues. CDR3 sequence (DNA): TGTGCCACCAGTGATTTGGGGACGCCCGGGGGAGAGCAGTTCTTC. The encoded protein is CATSDLGTPGGEQFF.

The chain is built from TRBV6-4 and TRBJ1-6; D is perhaps TRBD1 (5 bases). Germline values: CDR1 MRHNA, CDR2 SNTAGT. The CDR3 spans 13 residues. V was clipped by 9 bases and J by 9 bases, with 15 bases between them. The CDR3 sequence: CARLQGQGSPLHF. CDR3 coding DNA: TGTGCCAGACTCCAGGGCCAGGGTTCACCCCTCCACTTT.

V and J are TRBV15 and TRBJ1-2; TRBD1 might be the D (6 bases). The germline CDR1 and CDR2 sequences are LNHNV and YYDKDF (reference sequence). Trimming pared 0 bases from V and 8 bases from J, leaving 16 bases between. This CDR3 region has 15 residues. DNA for the CDR3: TGTGCCACCAGCAGAGATATTAACAGGGATCACGGCTACACCTTC. Amino acids: CATSRDINRDHGYTF. The complete variable domain, with remaining parts taken from reference TRBV15 and TRBJ1-2, reads DAMVIQNPRYQVTQFGKPVTLSCSQTLNHNVMYWYQQKSSQAPKLLFHYYDKDFNNEADTPDNFQSRRPNTSFCFLDIRSPGLGDTAMYLCATSRDINRDHGYTFGSGTRLTVV.

The V and J genes are TRBV10-1 and TRBJ2-2; the D is unclear. The CDR3 spans 13 residues. V lost 3 bases and J lost 3, with 5 bases in between. The V gene's germline CDR1 is WNHNN and CDR2 SYGVQD (reference sequence). Here the CDR3 reads CASSDVYTGELFF. DNA for the CDR3: TGCGCCAGCAGTGACGTATACACCGGGGAGCTGTTTTTT.

This clonotype showed up just a few times. V gene TRBV24-1 combines with J gene TRBJ2-1; 8 nucleotides match TRBD2. CDR3 length: 15 amino acids. V was clipped by 4 bases and J by 6 bases; unmatched bases: 7. Germline V gene sequence: CDR1 KGHDR, CDR2 SFDVKD. As DNA, the CDR3 is TGTGCCACCAGTGACGCCGGGACTAGGGGCAATGAGCAGTTCTTC. Amino acid sequence: CATSDAGTRGNEQFF.

This sequence joins TRBV5-4 and TRBJ2-3, with D perhaps given as TRBD1 or TRBD2 (5 bases each). The CDR3 is 14 residues long. Germline V gives CDR1 SGHNT, CDR2 YYREEE (reference sequence). The V end was cut by 4 bases, the J end by 3 bases, with 12 bases between. The CDR3 reads CASSEGIPTDTQYF. DNA for the CDR3: TGTGCCAGCAGCGAGGGGATCCCGACAGATACGCAGTATTTT.

This clonotype has ten or more counts. The chain uses TRBV19 and TRBJ1-5; 10 bases match TRBD1. Germline trimming cut 9 bases from V and 2 bases from J; bases unmatched to any gene: 13. This CDR3 has 17 residues. Germline loops: CDR1 LNHDA, CDR2 SQIVND (reference sequence). CDR3 residues: CASTTLQGTGGNQPQHF. DNA of the CDR3: TGTGCCAGCACCACGCTCCAAGGGACAGGGGGCAATCAGCCCCAGCATTTT.

This clonotype has ten or more counts. This sequence joins TRBV29-1 and TRBJ2-2; D is uncertain. Germline V gives CDR1 SQVTM, CDR2 ANQGSEA. V lost 2 bases and J lost 6, with 7 bases in between. The length of the CDR3 is 12 residues. In DNA form, the CDR3 reads TGCAGCGTTGAACGGCGCGCCGGGGAGCTGTTTTTT. It specifies CSVERRAGELFF.

This clonotype was counted at least ten times. This rearrangement joins TRBV18 to TRBJ1-6, with 8 bases matching TRBD1. Germline V gene lookup returns CDR1 KGHSH and CDR2 LQKENI. There are 18 residues in the CDR3. Trimming took 3 bases from V and 5 from J; bases not matched to a gene: 12. CDR3 DNA sequence: TGTGCCAGCTCACCGTTAGGACAGGGAGAGGTTAATAATTCACCCCTCCACTTT. Its translation: CASSPLGQGEVNNSPLHF.

V usage is TRBV20-1 and J usage is TRBJ2-7; D is possibly TRBD2 (6 bases). Germline CDR1 is DFQATT and CDR2 is SNEGSKA (reference sequence). CDR3 length: 15 residues. The germline V and J ends were trimmed by 0 bases and 4 bases, with 16 bases remaining between them. The CDR3 nucleotides read TGCAGTGCTAGAGATGACCGGACCGGGAGTTACGAGCAGTACTTC. Protein sequence: CSARDDRTGSYEQYF.

This clonotype came up a few times. The J gene is TRBJ1-5, the V gene TRBV28, with 7 bases identical to TRBD1. V shed 5 bases, J shed 3 bases, and the junction held 7 bases outside the gene matches. Germline loops: CDR1 MDHEN, CDR2 SYDVKM. The CDR3 covers 15 residues. CDR3 DNA: TGTGCCAGCAGTGCCCCGACAGGGAACAATCAGCCCCAGCATTTT. The encoded protein is CASSAPTGNNQPQHF.

This clonotype has a count of ten or more. This chain connects TRBV29-1 to TRBJ2-1; the match to TRBD1 covers 7 bases. The CDR3 is made up of 15 amino acids. With V trimmed by 7 bases and J by 0 bases, 9 bases remained unmatched. CDR1 SQVTM and CDR2 ANQGSEA come from the germline V gene. CDR3 nucleotide sequence: TGCAGCGCCGATCGAGGGGGCGGCTCCTACAATGAGCAGTTCTTC. Translated, it gives CSADRGGGSYNEQFF.

As for this clonotype: Sequence at one end of the junction differs from germline and may be a read error. This chain joins TRBV11-2 and TRBJ2-3; TRBD1 is a possible D gene (6 bases). Germline CDR1 and CDR2: SGHAT and FQNNGV. This CDR3 is 18 amino acids long. The CDR3 region is CASSLGGPGLGGTGTQYF. The CDR3 DNA follows: TGTGCCAGCAGCTTAGGTGGTCCGGGCCTAGGGGGTACAGGTACGCAGTATTTT.

DNA of the CDR3: TGCAGTGCTAAGACAGGGGGCAACAATGAGCAGTTCTTC. Protein product: CSAKTGGNNEQFF. The J gene is TRBJ2-1, the V gene TRBV20-1, with 10 bases identical to TRBD1. The CDR3 length is 13 residues. The germline V gene has CDR1 DFQATT and CDR2 SNEGSKA (reference sequence). Trimming took 4 bases from V and 5 from J; bases not matched to a gene: 2.

The V gene is TRBV29-1, the J gene TRBJ1-5; D not certain. In germline, CDR1 is SQVTM, CDR2 ANQGSEA. Trimming cost V 3 bases and J 11 bases, with 14 bases left between them. The CDR3 length is 12 residues. DNA for the CDR3: TGCAGCGTTGATGAACAGCAAGAGACCCAGCATTTT. Protein product: CSVDEQQETQHF.

Ten or more counts support this clonotype. The chain joins TRBV7-2 to TRBJ2-6, with a tentative D call TRBD2 (5 bases). Germline V gene data show CDR1 as SGHTA and CDR2 as FQGNSA. The CDR3 consists of 18 residues. With 1 base removed from V and 1 base from J, the gap between germline ends came to 14 bases. CDR3 sequence reads: CASSLVRTGKSGANVLTF. The CDR3 nucleotides are TGTGCCAGCAGCTTAGTCAGAACCGGGAAGTCTGGGGCCAACGTCCTGACTTTC.

Ten or more counts support this clonotype. The chain uses TRBV6-1 and TRBJ2-1; TRBD1 might be the D (6 bases). CDR3 length: 13 residues. The germline V gene has CDR1 MNHNS and CDR2 SASEGT. Trimming left V 8 bases short and J 10 bases short, with 18 bases between. The CDR3 spells CASSGRGRREQFF. The CDR3 DNA sequence: TGTGCCAGCTCTGGCAGGGGAAGGAGAGAGCAGTTCTTC.

This clonotype was observed many times. The V gene is TRBV7-8, the J gene TRBJ2-7; D perhaps matches TRBD1 (6 bases). The V gene lost 6 bases and the J gene lost 6 bases, with 18 bases spanning the gap. This CDR3 comprises 14 residues. The germline CDR1 and CDR2 sequences are SGHVS and FQNEAQ. CDR3 protein: CASRRQGIVGEQYF. The CDR3 region has the DNA TGTGCCAGCAGAAGGCAGGGGATTGTTGGCGAGCAGTACTTC.

This chain connects TRBV18 to TRBJ1-2; a possible D gene is TRBD1 (5 bases). V was shortened by 2 bases and J by 6 bases, with 7 bases between the two germline ends. Germline V gives CDR1 KGHSH, CDR2 LQKENI. The length of the CDR3 is 12 residues. For the CDR3, the DNA is TGTGCCAGCTCACCAGGGGGGGATGGCTACACCTTC. Translating gives CASSPGGDGYTF. The complete variable domain, with remaining parts taken from reference TRBV18 and TRBJ1-2, reads NAGVMQNPRHLVRRRGQEARLRCSPMKGHSHVYWYRQLPEEGLKFMVYLQKENIIDESGMPKERFSAEFPKEGPSILRIQQVVRGDSAAYFCASSPGGDGYTFGSGTRLTVV.

V is TRBV29-1 and J is TRBJ2-7; TRBD1 matches 7 bases. The CDR3 is 12 amino acids. V was clipped by 2 bases and J by 4 bases; unmatched bases: 2. The germline gives CDR1 SQVTM, CDR2 ANQGSEA. CDR3 amino acids: CSVETTGYEQYF. The CDR3 DNA is TGCAGCGTTGAAACGACAGGGTACGAGCAGTACTTC.

V is TRBV7-9 and J is TRBJ2-5; D gene unclear. There are 12 residues in the CDR3. The germline V gene has CDR1 SEHNR and CDR2 FQNEAQ (reference sequence). The V and J ends lost 5 bases and 2 bases respectively, with 6 bases between them. In nucleotides, the CDR3 is TGTGCCAGCAGCCCCGCACAAGAGACCCAGTACTTC. It encodes CASSPAQETQYF.

The chain is built from TRBV19 and TRBJ1-2; 7 bases fit TRBD1. The length of the CDR3 is 12 residues. After removal of 7 bases from V and 6 bases from J, the junction contained 5 bases not matched to a gene. Germline V lookup: CDR1 LNHDA, CDR2 SQIVND (reference sequence). As DNA, the CDR3 is TGTGCCAGTAAGAGACAGGGTGATGGCTACACCTTC. Translating gives CASKRQGDGYTF. The variable domain in full, with the rest retrieved from reference TRBV19 and TRBJ1-2, is DGGITQSPKYLFRKEGQNVTLSCEQNLNHDAMYWYRQDPGQGLRLIYYSQIVNDFQKGDIAEGYSVSREKKESFPLTVTSAQKNPTAFYLCASKRQGDGYTFGSGTRLTVV.

This clonotype was counted a few times. The chain employs TRBV18 and TRBJ1-2, with 12 positions matching TRBD1. The CDR3 is 16 residues long. V was clipped by 2 bases and J by 8 bases; unmatched bases: 9. Per the germline V gene, CDR1 is KGHSH and CDR2 is LQKENI. CDR3 nucleotides: TGTGCCAGCTCACCAGGGACAGGGGGCGTTCGTTCAGGCTACACCTTC. Translating it yields CASSPGTGGVRSGYTF.